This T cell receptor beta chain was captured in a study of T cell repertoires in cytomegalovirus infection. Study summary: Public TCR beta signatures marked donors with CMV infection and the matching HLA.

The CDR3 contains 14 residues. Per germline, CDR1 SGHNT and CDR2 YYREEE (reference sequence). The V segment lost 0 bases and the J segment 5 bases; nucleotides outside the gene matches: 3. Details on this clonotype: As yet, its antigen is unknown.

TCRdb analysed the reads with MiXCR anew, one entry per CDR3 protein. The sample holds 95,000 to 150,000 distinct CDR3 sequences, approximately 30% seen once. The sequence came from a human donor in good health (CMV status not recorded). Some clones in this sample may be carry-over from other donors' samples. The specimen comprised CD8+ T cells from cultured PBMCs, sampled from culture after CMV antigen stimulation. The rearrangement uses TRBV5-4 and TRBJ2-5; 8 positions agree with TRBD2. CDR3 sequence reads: CASSLVAGFETQYF. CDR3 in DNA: TGTGCCAGCAGCTTGGTAGCGGGATTTGAGACCCAGTACTTC.